This TCR beta chain was observed in a study of identical twins. TCRdb called the 5' RACE reads again in MiXCR, with one record for every CDR3 protein. The repertoire holds around 300,000 distinct CDR3 sequences, less than 9% seen once, with about 2.1% in the top ten. This clonotype appeared many times. This CDR3 has 14 residues. Germline V CDR1 and CDR2: LNHNV, YYDKDF (reference sequence). V was trimmed by 1 base and J by 1 base, leaving 6 bases between them. A further study also used this sample, focusing on yellow fever vaccine responses in identical twins.

The chain carries TRBV15 and TRBJ2-3, with D perhaps TRBD2 (5 bases). Specimen: memory (CD45RO+) T cells sorted from blood. This TCR was sampled from a woman under 30 in good health. DNA for the CDR3: TGTGCCACCAGCAGAGTACTAGGCACAGATACGCAGTATTTT. It specifies CATSRVLGTDTQYF.